This TCR beta chain was recovered during a study of T cell repertoires in cytomegalovirus infection (dated by TCRdb to between 2018 and 2021). Regarding the complete study: Recently identified HLA-C-restricted CMV epitopes, whose presentation resists viral immunomodulation, were targeted by peptide stimulations together with well-studied HLA-B-restricted epitopes. Donor HLA type was relevant to the analysis, because carriage of CMV infection together with the matching HLA type was indicated by public TCR beta signatures. Results and caveats for the whole study, not just this receptor: In both this cohort and an independent roughly 330-donor cohort, the cumulative frequency of public TCR beta family members distinguished carriers of CMV infection plus the relevant HLA type. The ex vivo response was dominated by HLA-C-restricted CMV-specific TCR beta clonotypes, and the single most frequent clonotype in two of eight donors was supplied by these HLA-C-restricted clonotypes.

What the treatment or condition label conveys for this sample: in vitro stimulation with specific CMV peptide epitopes to enrich CMV-specific T cells. The CDR1 and CDR2 encoded by the germline V gene are WSHSY and SAAADI. V loses 6 bases of germline sequence and J loses 6 bases, and the interval between the two ends is 6 bases. Including the terminal cysteine and phenylalanine, the CDR3 comprises 10 residues. The only DNA kept is the CDR3, 30 bases in frame from the first base. This clonotype was seen a few times. Its antigen has not been determined. Base qualities are not provided; no much larger clone lies one nucleotide away. Sequencing was carried out with an Illumina HiSeq 1500. The public reads were quality trimmed at Q25 with fastp and then assembled into clones with MiXCR by TCRdb, keeping productive beta chains. Identical CDR3 protein sequences are pooled into one entry, listed with their most common genes and DNA. This sample holds about 570,000 distinct CDR3 sequences; almost 40% were observed only once. 48% of the sample lies in the top ten.

Specimen: cultured PBMCs, collected from culture after CMV antigen stimulation. Recombination linked TRBV10-2 to TRBJ2-7, with the identity of the D gene unclear. The sequence derives from a human donor in good health (CMV status not recorded). Some clones in this sample may be carry-over from other donors' samples. DNA sequence: TGCGCCAGCAGAGCCGGCGAGCAGTACTTC. This yields the protein CASRAGEQYF.